The rows below give T cell receptor beta chains drawn from one sample of a study of T-cell memory formation after mild COVID-19. MiXCR, applied by TCRdb to the 5' RACE reads, yields one record per CDR3 protein. The repertoire holds about 84,000 distinct CDR3 sequences, with roughly 14% as singletons. Material: PBMCs or a T cell subset sorted from them (not recorded which). The receptors stem from an adult woman who had mild COVID-19 (a few samples of this study predate the infection). Cell type and time point are not known. CDR3s include the opening cysteine and the closing phenylalanine or tryptophan. The D gene is left open where the match is weak. Some rows have no size entry. The others give once, few or many, or a class for an expanded clone.

cdr3_aa,cdr3_nt,d_call,clone_size,v_call,j_call
CASSGDRNNEQFF,TGTGCCAGCAGCGGGGACCGAAACAATGAGCAGTTCTTC,.,few,TRBV11-3,TRBJ2-1
CASSPPGLAGGPYEQYF,TGTGCCAGCAGTCCGCCGGGACTAGCGGGAGGGCCGTACGAGCAGTACTTC,TRBD2,.,TRBV12-3/TRBV12-4,TRBJ2-7
CASSPLSGGGDTQYF,TGTGCCAGCAGTCCGCTTAGCGGGGGGGGAGATACGCAGTATTTT,TRBD2,.,TRBV7-2,TRBJ2-3
CASSLSGGPGADTQYF,TGTGCCAGCAGTTTAAGCGGGGGGCCGGGCGCAGATACGCAGTATTTT,TRBD2,.,TRBV12-3/TRBV12-4,TRBJ2-3
CASSRTRGGERTGELFF,TGCGCCAGCAGCCGGACGAGGGGGGGCGAGCGCACCGGGGAGCTGTTTTTT,.,few,TRBV4-1,TRBJ2-2
CASSVTDSNEKLFF,TGTGCCAGCAGCGTCACTGACTCAAATGAAAAACTGTTTTTT,.,few,TRBV9,TRBJ1-4
CASSQDRGGIYEQYF,TGCGCCAGCAGCCAAGATAGGGGGGGTATCTACGAGCAGTACTTC,.,few,TRBV4-1,TRBJ2-7
CSARVPGWRAYNEQFF,TGCAGTGCTAGAGTCCCCGGTTGGCGGGCGTACAATGAGCAGTTCTTC,.,.,TRBV20-1,TRBJ2-1
CSADGEAGGPIDTQYF,TGCAGTGCGGACGGGGAAGCGGGAGGGCCTATCGATACGCAGTATTTT,TRBD2,few,TRBV20-1,TRBJ2-3
CASSDHDGGGNGYTF,TGTGCCAGCAGCGATCACGATGGGGGCGGGAATGGCTACACCTTC,.,.,TRBV7-9,TRBJ1-2
CSAKDSLNTEAFF,TGCAGTGCTAAGGACAGCTTGAACACTGAAGCTTTCTTT,.,many,TRBV20-1,TRBJ1-1
CASSGVRGQGETQYF,TGTGCCAGCAGCGGAGTTAGAGGACAGGGGGAGACCCAGTACTTC,TRBD1,few,TRBV11-2,TRBJ2-5
CASSLALGDYGYTF,TGTGCCAGCAGCTTAGCCCTCGGAGACTATGGCTACACCTTC,.,.,TRBV11-2,TRBJ1-2
CASSQDTRALRYNEQFF,TGCGCCAGCAGCCAGGATACTAGGGCGTTGCGCTACAATGAGCAGTTCTTC,.,.,TRBV4-3,TRBJ2-1
CSTPVEYQETQYF,TGCAGTACCCCAGTTGAGTACCAAGAGACCCAGTACTTC,.,few,TRBV20-1,TRBJ2-5
CASSQDLTGSYEQYF,TGCGCCAGCAGCCAAGATCTTACGGGGTCCTACGAGCAGTACTTC,.,.,TRBV4-3,TRBJ2-7
CASSRWPNQTGTEGSRAITDTQFF,TGTGCCAGCTCAAGGTGGCCGAATCAGACCGGGACAGAGGGATCAAGAGCAATCACAGATACGCAGTTTTTT,TRBD1,few,TRBV7-8,TRBJ2-3
CASSLWASFGNEQFF,TGTGCCAGCAGCTTATGGGCTAGCTTCGGGAATGAGCAGTTCTTC,.,many,TRBV7-2,TRBJ2-1
CATQRDQGARYGYTF,TGTGCCACCCAAAGGGATCAGGGGGCTCGCTATGGCTACACCTTC,TRBD1,few,TRBV15,TRBJ1-2
CASSQGSGVEAFF,TGCGCCAGCAGCCAAGGGAGTGGGGTAGAAGCTTTCTTT,.,.,TRBV4-1,TRBJ1-1
CASSYSAGQAFYEQYF,TGTGCCAGCAGTTACTCGGCGGGACAGGCTTTCTACGAGCAGTACTTC,TRBD1,.,TRBV6-2/TRBV6-3,TRBJ2-7
CASSQGLAGYVEQFF,TGTGCCAGCAGCCAAGGACTAGCGGGCTACGTGGAGCAGTTCTTC,TRBD2,few,TRBV4-2,TRBJ2-1
CASSRIRTAFTDTQYF,TGTGCCAGCAGCCGAATAAGGACAGCCTTCACAGATACGCAGTATTTT,.,.,TRBV6-2/TRBV6-3,TRBJ2-3
CASSSADRPIQGTQYF,TGTGCCAGCAGCTCCGCGGACAGACCCATCCAAGGGACCCAGTACTTC,.,.,TRBV11-1,TRBJ2-5
CASSLEGLGSNQPQHF,TGCGCCAGCAGCTTGGAAGGGTTAGGAAGCAATCAGCCCCAGCATTTT,.,.,TRBV5-1,TRBJ1-5
CASSQDPSSTDTQYF,TGCGCCAGCAGCCAAGATCCTAGCTCCACAGATACGCAGTATTTT,.,.,TRBV4-1,TRBJ2-3
CASSSELYHPNTGELFF,TGTGCCAGTAGTTCGGAGCTATATCACCCGAACACCGGGGAGCTGTTTTTT,.,few,TRBV19,TRBJ2-2
CASSPPYPPYYQFF,TGTGCCAGCAGCCCACCTTATCCGCCCTACTATCAGTTCTTC,.,once,TRBV7-3,TRBJ2-1
CASNRGSGITDTQYF,TGTGCCAGCAACAGGGGGAGCGGGATAACAGATACGCAGTATTTT,.,few,TRBV12-3/TRBV12-4,TRBJ2-3
CASSRHPGTGPYEQYF,TGTGCCAGCAGCCGGCACCCCGGGACAGGCCCCTACGAGCAGTACTTC,TRBD1,few,TRBV7-9,TRBJ2-7
CASSLVHGTDTQYF,TGTGCCAGCAGCTTGGTACACGGCACAGATACGCAGTATTTT,.,.,TRBV5-6,TRBJ2-3
CASSPTGLEETQYF,TGTGCCAGCAGCCCTACAGGGCTCGAAGAGACCCAGTACTTC,.,.,TRBV12-3/TRBV12-4,TRBJ2-5
CASRAEEAFF,TGTGCCAGCAGGGCAGAAGAAGCTTTCTTT,.,few,TRBV25-1,TRBJ1-1
CASSFQHRNTEAFF,TGTGCCAGCAGCTTTCAGCATAGGAACACTGAAGCTTTCTTT,.,few,TRBV7-8,TRBJ1-1
CASSWGSGETQYF,TGTGCCAGCAGCTGGGGGTCGGGGGAGACCCAGTACTTC,.,.,TRBV13,TRBJ2-5
CASTPWGGFNEQFF,TGTGCCAGTACCCCGTGGGGAGGGTTCAATGAGCAGTTCTTC,TRBD2,few,TRBV19,TRBJ2-1
CASSFGTLDGYTF,TGTGCCAGCAGTTTCGGGACACTCGATGGCTACACCTTC,.,few,TRBV12-3/TRBV12-4,TRBJ1-2
CASPGRGTDTQYF,TGTGCCAGCCCCGGCAGGGGGACAGATACGCAGTATTTC,TRBD1,few,TRBV7-9,TRBJ2-3
CASSPYWGDEQFF,TGCGCCAGCAGCCCTTACTGGGGTGATGAGCAGTTCTTC,.,.,TRBV5-1,TRBJ2-1
CSVELPGRETQYF,TGCAGCGTTGAACTGCCAGGGCGAGAGACCCAGTACTTC,.,.,TRBV29-1,TRBJ2-5
CASSRRLAGVDEQYF,TGTGCCAGCAGCCGCCGACTAGCTGGGGTCGACGAGCAGTACTTC,TRBD2,few,TRBV3-1,TRBJ2-7
CASSQTSLVGDTQYF,TGCGCCAGCAGCCAAACGAGTCTTGTGGGAGATACGCAGTATTTT,.,.,TRBV4-3,TRBJ2-3
CASSFQEWNEQFF,TGTGCCAGCAGTTTTCAGGAGTGGAATGAGCAGTTCTTC,.,.,TRBV12-3/TRBV12-4,TRBJ2-1
CASSSGYVSTDTQYF,TGTGCCAGCAGCTCTGGTTATGTTAGCACAGATACGCAGTATTTT,.,few,TRBV7-3,TRBJ2-3
CASSFAGGSTDTQYF,TGTGCCAGCAGTTTCGCAGGGGGTTCCACAGATACGCAGTATTTT,TRBD1,few,TRBV12-3/TRBV12-4,TRBJ2-3
CASSPGLAGEITGELFF,TGTGCCAGCAGCCCGGGACTAGCGGGGGAGATCACCGGGGAGCTGTTTTTT,TRBD2,.,TRBV5-4,TRBJ2-2
CATSDAGLSSYNEQFF,TGTGCCACCAGTGATGCCGGACTCAGCTCCTACAATGAGCAGTTCTTC,.,few,TRBV24-1,TRBJ2-1
CASSQVQNSGNSPLHF,TGCGCCAGCAGCCAAGTGCAGAACAGCGGTAATTCACCCCTCCACTTT,.,few,TRBV4-1,TRBJ1-6
CAWSPTGFGAFF,TGTGCCTGGAGTCCTACAGGTTTCGGGGCTTTCTTT,.,.,TRBV30,TRBJ1-1
CATGTSESYEQYF,TGTGCCACCGGGACTAGCGAAAGCTACGAGCAGTACTTC,TRBD2,few,TRBV10-3,TRBJ2-7
CAWSENRDYEQYF,TGTGCCTGGAGTGAGAACAGGGACTACGAGCAGTACTTC,.,few,TRBV30,TRBJ2-7
CSVLMGGTGELFF,TGCAGCGTTCTAATGGGGGGCACCGGGGAGCTGTTTTTT,.,few,TRBV29-1,TRBJ2-2
CASSSSSFTDTQYF,TGTGCCAGCAGCTCCTCCAGTTTCACAGATACGCAGTATTTT,.,few,TRBV7-2,TRBJ2-3
CASSLDLGGAKNIQYF,TGTGCCAGCAGCTTAGATTTAGGAGGGGCCAAAAACATTCAGTACTTC,.,many,TRBV7-2,TRBJ2-4
CASSTRIGGFEETQYF,TGTGCCAGCAGTACCAGAATAGGGGGTTTTGAAGAGACCCAGTACTTC,.,many,TRBV5-6,TRBJ2-5
CASSSTYEQYF,TGTGCCAGCAGCTCCACTTACGAGCAGTACTTC,.,many,TRBV7-9,TRBJ2-7
CASSPYTDTQYF,TGTGCCAGCAGTCCCTACACAGATACGCAGTATTTT,.,many,TRBV12-3/TRBV12-4,TRBJ2-3